This T cell receptor (beta chain) is drawn from a study of cytomegalovirus exposure and HLA in healthy donors. Points from the study as a whole: Earlier analysis yielded a pattern in which most TCR beta V segments were productive about 90% or about 30% of the time. TCR beta V- and J-gene trimming was later associated with a missense DCLRE1C variant.

Primers included in the PCR were 60 Vbeta and 13 Jbeta primers. As originally analysed: Later analysis identified tens of millions of unique TCR beta chains, roughly 11 million shared. Here immunoSEQ multiplex PCR was the method, and the copy in TCRdb shows in-frame clones only, minus some. V and J calls and clone size come straight from that table; D and trimming were deduced from the DNA. The table shows about 200,000 clones, with 60% to 85% occurring only once. The CDR3 is made up of 11 amino acids. Germline values: CDR1 GTSNPN, CDR2 SVGIG (reference sequence). Trimming removed 7 bases at V and 2 bases at J, with 9 bases between. For this clone: Its antigen is currently unknown.

Sequenced input: PBMCs. This sequence joins TRBV30 and TRBJ2-7, with a tentative D call TRBD2 (5 bases). The clonotype was recovered from a man between 40 and 49 years old in good health and CMV-seronegative. The CDR3 DNA is TGTGCCTCCGGGGTTGCCTACGAGCAGTACTTC. As protein: CASGVAYEQYF.